This T cell receptor beta chain was identified during a study of radiotherapy plus CTLA-4 blockade in lung cancer. TCRdb keeps only in-frame clones here, not all; method: immunoSEQ multiplex PCR. The data contain fewer than 95,000 clones, 80% to 90% of them singletons. Between the trimmed V and J ends, which lost 1 base and 8 bases, there was a span of 12 bases. This CDR3 contains 14 residues. The source material was peripheral blood, sampled from a patient treated with radiotherapy plus ipilimumab. The J gene is TRBJ1-4, the V gene TRBV5-7, with TRBD1 as a possible D gene (6 bases). TRBV5-7 carries the ORF label, with uncertain function. The TCR was taken from a human donor with non-small cell lung cancer who had stable disease on radiotherapy plus ipilimumab. CDR3 sequence (DNA): TGTGCCAGCAGCTTGAAGGGGGAAGAGGAAAAACTGTTTTTT. Residues: CASSLKGEEEKLFF.